The 16 T cell receptor beta chains below all came from one sample that was sequenced in a study of blood T cell repertoires in COVID-19. Profiled with immunoSEQ multiplex PCR; TCRdb holds only in-frame clones, not every one. The profile shows 310,000 or so clones, roughly 89% of them singletons. The sample comprised PBMCs or T cells enriched from blood (not recorded which). Source of these receptors: a young woman who had recovered from COVID-19.

This chain links TRBV5-1 with TRBJ1-2, with 8 bases that match TRBD1. The CDR3 extends over 14 amino acids. J lost 5 bases, V lost 2 bases, and 5 bases had no gene match. Germline-derived CDR1 and CDR2 are SGHRS and YFSETQ. The CDR3 DNA reads TGCGCCAGCAGCTTAAACACAGGGGGGTATGGCTACACCTTC. This gives the protein CASSLNTGGYGYTF. The whole variable domain, remainder taken from reference TRBV5-1 and TRBJ1-2, is KAGVTQTPRYLIKTRGQQVTLSCSPISGHRSVSWYQQTPGQGLQFLFEYFSETQRNKGNFPGRFSGRQFSNSRSEMNVSTLELGDSALYLCASSLNTGGYGYTFGSGTRLTVV.

The chain has TRBV21-1 and TRBJ1-5; the D call of TRBD1 is as the table states it, not checked on the DNA. TRBV21-1 is a recognized pseudogene. CDR3 length: 15 residues. CDR3 sequence: CASRPSRASNQPQHF. CDR3 in DNA: TGTGCCAGCAGACCATCCAGGGCGAGCAATCAGCCCCAGCATTTT.

The chain uses TRBV3-1 (or the pseudogene TRBV3-2) and TRBJ1-6; 9 positions match TRBD1. This CDR3 has 15 residues. Per the germline V gene, CDR1 is LGHDT and CDR2 is YNNKEL (reference sequence). The ends lost 6 bases at V and 7 bases at J; junction bases unmatched: 7. CDR3 sequence (DNA): TGTGCCAGCAGTGGCAGGGACAGGGACAATTCACCCCTCCACTTT. Its protein is CASSGRDRDNSPLHF.

The chain carries TRBV20-1 and TRBJ1-2; D is perhaps TRBD1 (5 bases). V shed 4 bases and J shed 8 bases, with 11 bases lying between them. The CDR3 contains 11 residues. From germline, CDR1 is DFQATT and CDR2 SNEGSKA (reference sequence). The CDR3 DNA is TGCAGTGCTACAGGGTGGGAAGGCTACACCTTC. Translating gives CSATGWEGYTF.

The V call is TRBV19, the J call TRBJ1-5; D is unclear. This CDR3 spans 14 amino acids. Germline V gives CDR1 LNHDA, CDR2 SQIVND (reference sequence). Trimming shortened V by 3 bases and J by 1 base, and 7 bases separated the two germline ends. The CDR3 region is CASSIGRSNQPQHF. The CDR3 DNA sequence: TGTGCCAGTAGTATTGGTCGGAGCAATCAGCCCCAGCATTTT.

The gene calls are TRBV4-1 and TRBJ1-1; D not certain. In germline, CDR1 is MGHRA, CDR2 YSYEKL. Trimming pared 4 bases from V and 3 bases from J, leaving 12 bases between. The CDR3 contains 14 residues. DNA of the CDR3: TGCGCCAGCAGCCGAACCAACATGGACACTGAAGCTTTCTTT. This codes for CASSRTNMDTEAFF.

The rearrangement joins TRBV7-3 to TRBJ2-1; 9 nucleotides agree with TRBD2. Germline V gives CDR1 SGHTA, CDR2 FQGTGA. This CDR3 region has 15 residues. V lost 4 bases to trimming and J lost 0 bases; unmatched junction nucleotides: 1. The chain's CDR3 is CASSYSGGSYNEQFF. CDR3 DNA: TGTGCCAGCAGCTATAGCGGGGGCTCCTACAATGAGCAGTTCTTC.

The CDR3 region is CASSLGVGGMNTEAFF. In DNA, the CDR3 is TGTGCCAGCTCACTAGGAGTTGGGGGGATGAACACTGAAGCTTTCTTT. J is TRBJ1-1 and V is TRBV18, with D perhaps TRBD1 (5 bases). Germline loops: CDR1 KGHSH, CDR2 LQKENI. This CDR3 spans 16 amino acids. V was cut by 4 bases and J by 0 bases, with 15 bases left in between.

The genes are TRBV5-1 and TRBJ1-5, with 7 bases that match TRBD1. This CDR3 has 13 residues. The junction had 4 bases not matched to a gene; V was cut back by 3 bases and J by 7 bases. From germline, CDR1 is SGHRS and CDR2 YFSETQ. The DNA of the CDR3 is TGCGCCAGCAGCTGGGGGACAGACCAGCCCCAGCATTTT. This gives the protein CASSWGTDQPQHF.

This sequence joins TRBV28 and TRBJ1-1; 7 nucleotides align to TRBD1. The CDR3 length is 14 residues. Germline trimming cut 8 bases from V and 6 bases from J; bases unmatched to any gene: 12. The germline CDR1 and CDR2 sequences are MDHEN and SYDVKM. CDR3 nucleotides: TGTGCCAGCCCACCGCCCAACAGGGGCCCTGAAGCTTTCTTT. Translating gives CASPPPNRGPEAFF.

This chain uses TRBV6-6 with TRBJ1-1; the D is unclear. There are 15 residues in the CDR3. V was shortened by 7 bases and J by 1 base, with 16 bases between the two germline ends. The germline V gene has CDR1 MNHNY and CDR2 SVGAGI (reference sequence). DNA of the CDR3: TGTGCCAGCACCCCGCGCCCGGTCGCGAACACTGAAGCTTTCTTT. Its protein product is CASTPRPVANTEAFF.

The chain couples TRBV27 to TRBJ2-7; 8 bases fit TRBD1. From germline, CDR1 is MNHEY and CDR2 SMNVEV (reference sequence). CDR3 length: 15 residues. J gave up 6 bases and V 5 bases, and 12 bases lay outside the gene matches. DNA for the CDR3: TGTGCCAGCAGTCCCACCCTACGGACAGGGATCGAGCAGTACTTC. Residues: CASSPTLRTGIEQYF.

The rearrangement joins TRBV28 to TRBJ1-2; 8 nucleotides match TRBD1. Germline values: CDR1 MDHEN, CDR2 SYDVKM. This CDR3 is 13 amino acids long. V lost 6 bases and J lost 8; bases outside the gene matches: 8. The CDR3 is CASRQQGVTGYTF. The CDR3, as DNA: TGTGCCAGCAGACAACAGGGGGTCACGGGCTACACCTTC.

This clone was picked up a small number of times. The J gene is TRBJ1-6, the V gene TRBV27, with D possibly being TRBD1 (5 bases). The ends were cut back, 2 bases at V and 10 bases at J, with 21 bases in the middle. CDR1 is MNHEY and CDR2 is SMNVEV in the germline V gene (reference sequence). There are 17 residues in the CDR3. The CDR3 reads CASSLRGGASVKSPLHF. The CDR3 DNA reads TGTGCCAGCAGTTTAAGGGGTGGGGCGTCGGTCAAATCACCCCTCCACTTT.

The chain has TRBV28 and TRBJ1-1; no clear D. Germline V gives CDR1 MDHEN, CDR2 SYDVKM. The V gene lost 3 bases and the J gene lost 3 bases, with 11 bases spanning the gap. CDR3 length: 14 residues. CDR3 loop: CASSFGPTDTEAFF. The CDR3 region has the DNA TGTGCCAGCAGTTTTGGGCCGACGGACACTGAAGCTTTCTTT. Filled out from reference TRBV28 and TRBJ1-1, the complete variable domain reads DVKVTQSSRYLVKRTGEKVFLECVQDMDHENMFWYRQDPGLGLRLIYFSYDVKMKEKGDIPEGYSVSREKKERFSLILESASTNQTSMYLCASSFGPTDTEAFFGQGTRLTVV.

This clone was recorded only once. The chain uses TRBV6-5 and TRBJ1-6; D not resolved. V lost 6 bases to trimming and J lost 4 bases, with 13 bases between them. The CDR3 has 15 residues. Germline CDR1 reads MNHEY; CDR2 reads SVGAGI. The CDR3 DNA reads TGTGCCAGCAGCCCCTCACTCGGGTATAATTCACCCCTCCACTTT. Protein product: CASSPSLGYNSPLHF.